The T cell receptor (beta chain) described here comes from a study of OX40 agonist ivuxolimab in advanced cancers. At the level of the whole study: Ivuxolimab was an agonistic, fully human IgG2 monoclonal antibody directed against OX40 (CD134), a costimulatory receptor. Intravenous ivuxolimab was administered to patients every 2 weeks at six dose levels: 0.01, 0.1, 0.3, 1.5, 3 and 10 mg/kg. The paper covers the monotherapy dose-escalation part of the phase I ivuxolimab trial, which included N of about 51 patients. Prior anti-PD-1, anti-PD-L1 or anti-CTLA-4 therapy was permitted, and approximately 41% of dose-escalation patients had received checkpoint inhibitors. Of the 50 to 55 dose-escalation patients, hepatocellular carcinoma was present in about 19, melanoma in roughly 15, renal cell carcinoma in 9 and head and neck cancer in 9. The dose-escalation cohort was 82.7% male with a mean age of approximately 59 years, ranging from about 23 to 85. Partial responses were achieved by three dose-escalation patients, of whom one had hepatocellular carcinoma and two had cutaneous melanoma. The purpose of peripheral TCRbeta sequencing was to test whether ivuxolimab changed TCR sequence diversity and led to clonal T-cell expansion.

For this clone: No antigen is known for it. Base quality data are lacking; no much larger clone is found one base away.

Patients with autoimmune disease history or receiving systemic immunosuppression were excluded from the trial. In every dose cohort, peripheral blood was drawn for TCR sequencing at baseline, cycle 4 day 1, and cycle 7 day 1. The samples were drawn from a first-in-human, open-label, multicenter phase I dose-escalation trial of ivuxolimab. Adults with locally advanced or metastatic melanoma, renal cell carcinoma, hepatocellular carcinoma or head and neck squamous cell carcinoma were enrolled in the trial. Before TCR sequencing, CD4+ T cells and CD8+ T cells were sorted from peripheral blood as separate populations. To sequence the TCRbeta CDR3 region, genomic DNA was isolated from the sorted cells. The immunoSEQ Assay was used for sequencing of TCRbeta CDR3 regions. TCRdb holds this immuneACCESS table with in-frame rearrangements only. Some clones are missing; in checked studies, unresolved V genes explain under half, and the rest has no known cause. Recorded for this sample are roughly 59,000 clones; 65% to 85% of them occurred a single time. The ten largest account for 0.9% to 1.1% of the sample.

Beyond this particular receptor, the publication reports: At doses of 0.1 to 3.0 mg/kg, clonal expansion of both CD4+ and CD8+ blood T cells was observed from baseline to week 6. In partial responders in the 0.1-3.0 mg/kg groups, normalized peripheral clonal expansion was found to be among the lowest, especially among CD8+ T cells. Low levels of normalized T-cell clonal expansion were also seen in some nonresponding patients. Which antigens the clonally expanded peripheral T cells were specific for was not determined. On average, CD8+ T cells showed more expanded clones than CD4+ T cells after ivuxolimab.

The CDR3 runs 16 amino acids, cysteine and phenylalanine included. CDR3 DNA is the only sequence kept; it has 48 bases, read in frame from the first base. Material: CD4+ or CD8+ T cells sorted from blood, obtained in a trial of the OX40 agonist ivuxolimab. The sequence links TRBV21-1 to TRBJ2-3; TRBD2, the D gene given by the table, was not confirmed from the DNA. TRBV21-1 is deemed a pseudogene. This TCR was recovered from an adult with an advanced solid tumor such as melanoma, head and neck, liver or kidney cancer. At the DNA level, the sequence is TGTGCCAGCAGCAAAGTGGGAGACTGCCAAGGAGATACGCAGTATTTT. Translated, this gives CASSKVGDCQGDTQYF.